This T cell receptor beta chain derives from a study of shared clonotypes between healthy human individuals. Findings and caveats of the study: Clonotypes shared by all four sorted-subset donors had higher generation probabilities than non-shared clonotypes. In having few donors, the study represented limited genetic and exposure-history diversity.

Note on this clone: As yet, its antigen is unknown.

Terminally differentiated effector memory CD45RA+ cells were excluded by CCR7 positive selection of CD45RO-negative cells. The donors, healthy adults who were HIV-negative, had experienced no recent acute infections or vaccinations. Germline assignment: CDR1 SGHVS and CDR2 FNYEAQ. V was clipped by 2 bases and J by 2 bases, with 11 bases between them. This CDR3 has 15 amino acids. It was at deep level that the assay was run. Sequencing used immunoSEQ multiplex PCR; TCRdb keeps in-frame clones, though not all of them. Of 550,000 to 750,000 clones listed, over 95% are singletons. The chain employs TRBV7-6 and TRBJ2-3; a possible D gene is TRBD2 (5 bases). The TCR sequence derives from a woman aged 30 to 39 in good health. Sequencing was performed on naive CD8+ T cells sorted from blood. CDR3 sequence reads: CASSLSTTHTDTQYF. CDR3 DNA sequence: TGTGCCAGCAGCTTATCGACTACCCACACAGATACGCAGTATTTT.